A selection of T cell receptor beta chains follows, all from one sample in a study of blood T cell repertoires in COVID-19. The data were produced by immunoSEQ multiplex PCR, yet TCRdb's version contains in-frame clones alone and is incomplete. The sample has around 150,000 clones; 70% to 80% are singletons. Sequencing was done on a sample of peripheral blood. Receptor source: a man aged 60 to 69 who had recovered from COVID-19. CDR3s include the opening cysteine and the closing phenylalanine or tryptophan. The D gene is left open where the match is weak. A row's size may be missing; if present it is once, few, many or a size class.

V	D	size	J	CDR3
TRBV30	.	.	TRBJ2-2	CAWSGLVAGELFF
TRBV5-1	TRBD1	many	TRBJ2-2	CASSYTGGAGDGELFF
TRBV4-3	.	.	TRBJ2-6	CASSQDGGTGANVLTF
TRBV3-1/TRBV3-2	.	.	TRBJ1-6	CASSQQGAQYSPLHF
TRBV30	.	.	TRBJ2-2	CAWSQQNTGELFF
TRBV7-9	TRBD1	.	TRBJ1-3	CASRRQGATPGNTIYF
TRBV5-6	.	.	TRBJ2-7	CASSSLVGGLSYEQYF
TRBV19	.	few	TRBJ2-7	CASSSGSYEQYF
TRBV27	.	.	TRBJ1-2	CASSSGGQNYGYTF
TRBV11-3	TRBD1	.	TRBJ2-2	CASSFRQGKAGELFF
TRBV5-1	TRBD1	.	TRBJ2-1	CASSLTAGGDEQFF
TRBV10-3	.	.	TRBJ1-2	CAISESTARAGYGYTF
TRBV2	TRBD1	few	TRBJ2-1	CASSEGQGAYNEQFF
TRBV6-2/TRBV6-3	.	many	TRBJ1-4	CASSYGQGEASEKLFF
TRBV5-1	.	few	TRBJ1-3	CASSSAGGFLGNTIYF
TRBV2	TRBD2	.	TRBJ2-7	CASSPGTSGFTEQYF
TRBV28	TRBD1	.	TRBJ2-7	CASRRTGTGYEQYF
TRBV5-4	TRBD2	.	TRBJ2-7	CASSPGGGLAGYEQYF
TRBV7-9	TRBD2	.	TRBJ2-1	CASSSTSRKRGVGDEQFF
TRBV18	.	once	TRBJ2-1	CASSSRYEQFF